These 27 T cell receptor beta chains originate from one sample sequenced in a study of T-cell reconstitution after alpha-beta-depleted transplantation in children. The TCRbeta library incorporated unique molecular identifiers. TCRdb analysed the PCR reads with MiXCR anew, one entry per CDR3 protein. This sample has roughly 420,000 distinct CDR3 sequences, with around 16% found just once. Sequencing used PBMCs, mostly from graft donor cells, obtained 360 days after TCRalphabeta/CD19-depleted stem cell transplant. The receptors come from a boy under two years old who had a stem cell transplant for Wiskott-Aldrich syndrome, so the T cells may come from the graft donor.

This clonotype was counted at least ten times. The CDR3 is CASSFWGDQPQHF. The CDR3 DNA is TGTGCCAGCAGTTTTTGGGGGGATCAGCCCCAGCATTTT. The chain combines TRBV12-3 or TRBV12-4 with TRBJ1-5; D may be TRBD1 (5 bases). The CDR3 consists of 13 residues. V gave up 3 bases and J gave up 5 bases, with 8 bases separating them.

This clonotype was seen a handful of times. The V gene is TRBV15, the J gene TRBJ2-5; D not resolved. Germline V gene data show CDR1 as LNHNV and CDR2 as YYDKDF (reference sequence). This CDR3 contains 17 residues. Trimming cost V 1 base and J 2 bases, with 17 bases left between them. In DNA form, the CDR3 reads TGTGCCACCAGCAGAGGGTACCTGGTGACTTCGCAAGAGACCCAGTACTTC. Protein sequence: CATSRGYLVTSQETQYF.

The sample holds a few counts of this clonotype. The chain has TRBV27 and TRBJ2-3; TRBD2 agrees at 11 bases. The CDR3 is 15 amino acids. The germline V gene encodes CDR1 MNHEY and CDR2 SMNVEV (reference sequence). Losses at the gene ends were 4 bases for V and 4 bases for J; bases not matched to a gene: 4. The CDR3 DNA reads as TGTGCCAGCAGTTGTGGGACTAGCGGCCCAGATACGCAGTATTTT. Translated, it gives CASSCGTSGPDTQYF.

V and J are TRBV20-1 and TRBJ2-1, with 11 bases that match TRBD2. V lost 3 bases, J lost 3 bases, and 10 bases stayed unmatched. Germline V gives CDR1 DFQATT, CDR2 SNEGSKA (reference sequence). The CDR3 is made up of 17 amino acids. The CDR3 DNA reads as TGCAGTGCTAGGGACAGTAGCGGGGGGGCCCTCTACAATGAGCAGTTCTTC. Its protein product is CSARDSSGGALYNEQFF.

This clonotype was observed a handful of times. This chain connects TRBV2 to TRBJ2-7; 11 nucleotides align to TRBD2. The V and J ends lost 5 bases and 2 bases, in that order; junction bases with no gene match: 5. There are 15 residues in the CDR3. Germline CDR1 is SNHLY and CDR2 is FYNNEI. The CDR3 here is CASSWLAGGAYEQYF. The CDR3 region has the DNA TGTGCCAGCAGTTGGCTAGCGGGGGGAGCCTACGAGCAGTACTTC.

In this sample, this clonotype turned up a few times. The chain employs TRBV20-1 and TRBJ2-7; TRBD2 is a possible D gene (5 bases). Germline lookup yields CDR1 DFQATT and CDR2 SNEGSKA (reference sequence). The CDR3 runs to 12 residues. V was trimmed by 5 bases and J by 2 bases, leaving 10 bases between them. The DNA of the CDR3 is TGCAGTGCTTGCCGGGAAACCTACGAGCAGTACTTC. Translation gives CSACRETYEQYF.

Written as DNA, the CDR3 is TGCAGTGCTAGGAACGAACCCAATGAGCAGTTCTTC. This gives the protein CSARNEPNEQFF. This rearrangement joins TRBV20-1 to TRBJ2-1; unclear D gene. The germline V gene has CDR1 DFQATT and CDR2 SNEGSKA (reference sequence). CDR3 length equals 12 residues. The V gene lost 3 bases and the J gene lost 6 bases, with 9 bases spanning the gap.

V is TRBV29-1 and J is TRBJ2-1; D tentatively fits TRBD1 or TRBD2 (5 bases each). The CDR3 extends over 16 amino acids. Germline V lookup: CDR1 SQVTM, CDR2 ANQGSEA. V lost 0 bases and J 4 bases, leaving 16 bases between the germline ends. CDR3 nucleotide sequence: TGCAGCGTTGAAGATCTGGGACCTTACCCTTACAATGAGCAGTTCTTC. Its translation: CSVEDLGPYPYNEQFF.

The genes are TRBV4-1 and TRBJ1-5, with D uncertain. The CDR3 sequence is 15 residues long. Germline lookup yields CDR1 MGHRA and CDR2 YSYEKL. Deletions cut 4 bases from V and 7 bases from J, with 17 bases between. This CDR3 is CASSPLAGRFQPQHF. In DNA form, the CDR3 reads TGCGCCAGCAGCCCCTTAGCGGGGAGGTTCCAGCCCCAGCATTTT.

The CDR3 protein is CASRLSGTPTEAFF. As DNA, the CDR3 is TGCGCCAGCAGACTATCCGGGACTCCCACTGAAGCTTTCTTT. V is TRBV5-1 and J is TRBJ1-1, with a possible D match to TRBD1 (5 bases). CDR3 length: 14 residues. Germline V gives CDR1 SGHRS, CDR2 YFSETQ. V was pared by 5 bases and J by 4 bases, with 15 bases between. Together with reference TRBV5-1 and TRBJ1-1, the CDR3 gives the full variable domain: KAGVTQTPRYLIKTRGQQVTLSCSPISGHRSVSWYQQTPGQGLQFLFEYFSETQRNKGNFPGRFSGRQFSNSRSEMNVSTLELGDSALYLCASRLSGTPTEAFFGQGTRLTVV.

This clonotype turned up a few times. This chain uses TRBV2 with TRBJ2-1; 11 nucleotides agree with TRBD2. This CDR3 comprises 18 residues. Germline V gene sequence: CDR1 SNHLY, CDR2 FYNNEI. J lost 6 bases, V lost 3 bases, and 13 bases had no gene match. CDR3 nucleotide sequence: TGTGCCAGCAGTGATTCCGTCTGGGGACTAGCGGCCTTCAATGAGCAGTTCTTC. It encodes CASSDSVWGLAAFNEQFF.

V is TRBV12-3 or TRBV12-4 and J is TRBJ2-7; no clear D. CDR3 length: 13 amino acids. Trimming stripped 1 base from V and 5 bases from J, with 9 bases between. CDR3 protein: CASSLGLGDEQYF. For the CDR3, the DNA is TGTGCCAGCAGTTTAGGATTGGGCGACGAGCAGTACTTC.

This clonotype turned up a few times. The CDR3 region has the DNA TGTGCCACCAGTGATCCCGGGACTAGTCAACCCTATACGCAGTATTTT. It yields the protein CATSDPGTSQPYTQYF. The chain is built from TRBV24-1 and TRBJ2-3; 8 bases are a match to TRBD2. The CDR3 spans 16 residues. The J segment lost 7 bases and the V segment lost 3 bases, leaving 11 bases of the junction unmatched. CDR1 and CDR2 from the germline V gene are KGHDR and SFDVKD.

The V gene is TRBV2, the J gene TRBJ2-5; D might be TRBD1 (5 bases). This CDR3 spans 13 amino acids. In germline, CDR1 is SNHLY, CDR2 FYNNEI. V was trimmed by 10 bases and J by 5 bases, leaving 17 bases between them. In DNA form, the CDR3 reads TGTGCCACCCAAGGGGAATGGTGGGAGACCCAGTACTTC. Its translation is CATQGEWWETQYF.

This clonotype has a handful of counts. This chain connects TRBV27 to TRBJ2-2; TRBD2 matches 7 bases. This CDR3 is built from 19 residues. Germline V gives CDR1 MNHEY, CDR2 SMNVEV (reference sequence). V trimming: 7 bases; J trimming: 0 bases; junction bases outside the gene matches: 17. The CDR3 sequence is CASTDKTSLSGTNTGELFF. The CDR3 region has the DNA TGTGCCAGCACCGATAAGACATCACTGAGCGGGACGAACACCGGGGAGCTGTTTTTT.

Ten or more counts support this clonotype. CDR3 sequence reads: CASSQSPRTQYF. DNA of the CDR3: TGTGCCAGCTCCCAGAGCCCCAGGACCCAGTACTTC. The chain uses TRBV12-3 or TRBV12-4 and TRBJ2-5; D not resolved. Trimming took 8 bases from V and 7 from J, leaving 14 bases between them. This CDR3 comprises 12 residues.

The chain links TRBV27 to TRBJ2-1; tentatively, D is TRBD2 (5 bases). CDR1 and CDR2 (germline): MNHEY, SMNVEV (reference sequence). The V and J ends lost 6 bases and 4 bases respectively, with 13 bases between them. This CDR3 has 14 amino acids. CDR3 DNA sequence: TGTGCCAGCAGCACAATGGGAGTGTACAATGAGCAGTTCTTC. Translating gives CASSTMGVYNEQFF.

The chain recombines TRBV4-3 with TRBJ2-3; the D gene is possibly TRBD2 (6 bases). The CDR3 is 13 amino acids. The V end lost 4 bases, the J end lost 4 bases, and 9 bases lay between the germline ends. The V gene's germline CDR1 is LGHNA and CDR2 YSLEER. The CDR3 nucleotides read TGCGCCAGCAGCCCTCGGGAGTCAGATACGCAGTATTTT. Its protein product is CASSPRESDTQYF.

V usage is TRBV20-1 and J usage is TRBJ2-1; a possible D gene is TRBD1 (6 bases). The germline V gene encodes CDR1 DFQATT and CDR2 SNEGSKA (reference sequence). V was cut by 3 bases and J by 12 bases, with 21 bases left in between. This CDR3 is 14 amino acids long. This CDR3 is CSASGFRDTYGQFF. DNA for the CDR3: TGCAGTGCTAGTGGCTTCCGGGACACCTATGGGCAGTTCTTC.

V gene TRBV7-2 combines with J gene TRBJ2-7; TRBD2 might be the D (5 bases). Germline loops: CDR1 SGHTA, CDR2 FQGNSA. The CDR3 is 14 residues long. Trimming took off 5 bases at V and 2 bases at J, with 13 bases between the two ends. The CDR3 reads CASSQRRGTYEQYF. In nucleotides, the CDR3 is TGTGCCAGCAGCCAGAGGAGAGGGACCTACGAGCAGTACTTC.

The table lists this clonotype with a few counts. This chain's CDR3 is CASSSRGGGVQPQHF. In DNA, the CDR3 is TGTGCCAGCAGCTCCCGGGGAGGGGGGGTTCAGCCCCAGCATTTT. V gene TRBV7-2 combines with J gene TRBJ1-5, with D maybe TRBD1 (6 bases). CDR3 length equals 15 residues. Germline V lookup: CDR1 SGHTA, CDR2 FQGNSA. Trimming took 4 bases from V and 6 from J, leaving 16 bases between them.

The chain employs TRBV2 and TRBJ1-4, with D unresolved. This CDR3 spans 13 amino acids. Trimming left V 7 bases short and J 5 bases short, with 11 bases between. CDR1 SNHLY and CDR2 FYNNEI come from the germline V gene. The CDR3 DNA reads as TGTGCCAGCAAACGAACCGCGAATGAAAAACTGTTTTTT. It translates to CASKRTANEKLFF. Variable domain in full (rest from reference TRBV2 and TRBJ1-4): EPEVTQTPSHQVTQMGQEVILRCVPISNHLYFYWYRQILGQKVEFLVSFYNNEISEKSEIFDDQFSVERPDGSNFTLKIRSTKLEDSAMYFCASKRTANEKLFFGSGTQLSVL.

The genes are TRBV5-1 and TRBJ2-2, with unresolved D. Per the germline V gene, CDR1 is SGHRS and CDR2 is YFSETQ. The CDR3 covers 14 residues. The germline V and J ends were trimmed by 0 bases and 5 bases, with 8 bases remaining between them. The DNA of the CDR3 is TGCGCCAGCAGCTTGGAGCCGGAAACCGGGGAGCTGTTTTTT. It translates to CASSLEPETGELFF.

This clonotype was detected a few times. V gene TRBV10-3 combines with J gene TRBJ2-6; 9 nucleotides agree with TRBD2. Trimming took 0 bases from V and 4 from J; bases not matched to a gene: 7. The V gene's germline CDR1 is ENHRY and CDR2 SYGVKD. This CDR3 region has 18 residues. In DNA form, the CDR3 reads TGTGCCATCAGTGAGTCGAGCGGGGGGTCCCGGGGGGCCAACGTCCTGACTTTC. The encoded protein is CAISESSGGSRGANVLTF.

This clonotype was observed a few times. This sequence joins TRBV12-3 or TRBV12-4 and TRBJ2-2; 7 bases are a match to TRBD2. The CDR3 extends over 16 amino acids. Germline trimming cut 5 bases from V and 0 bases from J; bases unmatched to any gene: 6. CDR3: CASSPAGTANTGELFF. The CDR3, as DNA: TGTGCCAGCAGTCCAGCGGGAACTGCGAACACCGGGGAGCTGTTTTTT.

This clonotype was observed a handful of times. The V and J genes are TRBV3-1 and TRBJ2-1; 11 bases line up with TRBD2. The CDR3 is 15 residues long. V dropped 7 bases and J dropped 4; count of bases not matched to a gene: 6. In germline, CDR1 is LGHDT, CDR2 YNNKEL (reference sequence). Here the CDR3 reads CASTTGLADYNEQFF. In DNA, the CDR3 is TGTGCCAGCACCACGGGACTAGCGGATTACAATGAGCAGTTCTTC.

This clonotype came up a few times. As DNA, the CDR3 is TGTGCCAGCACCTCTGGGACAGTAATGAACACTGAAGCTTTCTTT. As protein: CASTSGTVMNTEAFF. The chain links TRBV12-3 or TRBV12-4 to TRBJ1-1, with 7 bases identical to TRBD1. The CDR3 covers 15 residues. With V trimmed by 7 bases and J by 0 bases, 8 bases remained unmatched.